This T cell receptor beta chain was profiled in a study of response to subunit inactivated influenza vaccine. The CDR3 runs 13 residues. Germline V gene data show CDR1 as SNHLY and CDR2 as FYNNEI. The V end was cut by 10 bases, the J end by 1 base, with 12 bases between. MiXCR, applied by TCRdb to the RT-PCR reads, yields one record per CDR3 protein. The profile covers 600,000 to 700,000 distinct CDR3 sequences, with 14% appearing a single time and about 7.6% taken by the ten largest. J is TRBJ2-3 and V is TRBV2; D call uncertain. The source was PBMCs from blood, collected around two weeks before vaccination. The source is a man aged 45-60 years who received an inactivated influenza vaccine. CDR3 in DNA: TGTGCCATCGGCACGGCGGGCACAGATACGCAGTATTTT. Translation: CAIGTAGTDTQYF.